Below are 25 T cell receptor beta chains sequenced from a single sample in a study of early T cells in non-severe SARS-CoV-2 infection. MiXCR, applied by TCRdb to the 5' RACE reads, yields one record per CDR3 protein. Among 30,000 to 35,000 distinct CDR3 sequences listed, 6% to 8.5% were seen once. Sequencing input: whole blood. These receptors all stem from an adult who was a healthcare worker with PCR-confirmed SARS-CoV-2 infection or an uninfected control (not recorded which).

This chain connects TRBV27 to TRBJ1-6; D remains ambiguous. Trimming removed 3 bases at V and 15 bases at J, with 9 bases between. Germline CDR1 MNHEY, CDR2 SMNVEV (reference sequence). There are 11 residues in the CDR3. Written as DNA, the CDR3 is TGTGCCAGCAGTTTTAAGAGACGCCTCCACTTT. Translation: CASSFKRRLHF.

The CDR3 coding sequence is TGCGCCAGCAGCCCGCCGGGACTAGCGGCAAGTAGCACAGATACGCAGTATTTT. This encodes CASSPPGLAASSTDTQYF. The V and J genes are TRBV5-1 and TRBJ2-3, with 11 bases aligning to TRBD2. The trim removed 4 bases at V and 0 bases at J, leaving 10 bases unmatched. The germline CDR1 and CDR2 sequences are SGHRS and YFSETQ. The CDR3 consists of 18 residues. Supplemented by reference TRBV5-1 and TRBJ2-3, the full variable domain reads KAGVTQTPRYLIKTRGQQVTLSCSPISGHRSVSWYQQTPGQGLQFLFEYFSETQRNKGNFPGRFSGRQFSNSRSEMNVSTLELGDSALYLCASSPPGLAASSTDTQYFGPGTRLTVL.

This clonotype was recorded at least ten times. The rearrangement uses TRBV18 and TRBJ2-2; D is possibly TRBD2 (5 bases). In germline, CDR1 is KGHSH, CDR2 LQKENI. V shed 6 bases and J shed 0 bases, with 14 bases lying between them. The CDR3 extends over 16 amino acids. The CDR3 is CASSEEGQANTGELFF. DNA for the CDR3: TGTGCCAGCTCCGAAGAGGGCCAGGCGAACACCGGGGAGCTGTTTTTT.

This clonotype was detected many times. This sequence joins TRBV7-9 and TRBJ2-3, with D possibly TRBD1 on 6 matching bases. Trimming removed 0 bases at V and 1 base at J, with 14 bases between. The CDR3 runs to 17 residues. From germline, CDR1 is SEHNR and CDR2 FQNEAQ (reference sequence). Here the CDR3 reads CASSLARGTRRTDTQYF. CDR3 nucleotides: TGTGCCAGCAGCTTAGCGAGAGGGACAAGACGCACAGATACGCAGTATTTT. Drawing the rest from reference TRBV7-9 and TRBJ2-3, the complete variable domain is DTGVSQNPRHKITKRGQNVTFRCDPISEHNRLYWYRQTLGQGPEFLTYFQNEAQLEKSRLLSDRFSAERPKGSFSTLEIQRTEQGDSAMYLCASSLARGTRRTDTQYFGPGTRLTVL.

There are a few counts of this clonotype. The chain uses TRBV3-1 and TRBJ1-1; maybe TRBD1 (5 bases). Germline CDR1 is LGHDT and CDR2 is YNNKEL (reference sequence). The germline V and J ends were trimmed by 8 bases and 4 bases, with 20 bases remaining between them. This CDR3 is 15 amino acids long. In DNA form, the CDR3 reads TGTGCCAGCGCCCGGGACCGACTTGTCCCCACTGAAGCTTTCTTT. This codes for CASARDRLVPTEAFF.

This clonotype has a handful of counts. This chain uses TRBV4-1 with TRBJ2-4; the D is unclear. Looked up from germline, CDR1 is MGHRA and CDR2 is YSYEKL. There are 17 residues in the CDR3. The V and J ends lost 1 base and 3 bases respectively, with 16 bases between them. In nucleotides, the CDR3 is TGCGCCAGCAGCCAAGTAAATTTGGTCTCTAACAAAAACATTCAGTACTTC. This translates into CASSQVNLVSNKNIQYF.

This clonotype was seen only a few times. The chain is built from TRBV11-3 and TRBJ2-7, with unresolved D. Trimming shortened V by 0 bases and J by 0 bases, and 6 bases separated the two germline ends. From germline, CDR1 is SGHNT and CDR2 YENEEA. This CDR3 is 14 amino acids long. CDR3 nucleotide sequence: TGTGCCAGCAGCTTAGATGCGTTCTCCTACGAGCAGTACTTC. Translated: CASSLDAFSYEQYF. The entire variable domain, with the rest obtained from reference TRBV11-3 and TRBJ2-7, is as follows: EAGVVQSPRYKIIEKKQPVAFWCNPISGHNTLYWYLQNLGQGPELLIRYENEEAVDDSQLPKDRFSAERLKGVDSTLKIQPAELGDSAVYLCASSLDAFSYEQYFGPGTRLTVT.

In its sample, this clonotype was seen many times. This sequence joins TRBV20-1 and TRBJ1-5; 8 bases match TRBD1. Germline values: CDR1 DFQATT, CDR2 SNEGSKA (reference sequence). With V trimmed by 0 bases and J by 5 bases, 9 bases remained unmatched. This CDR3 contains 16 residues. The CDR3 coding sequence is TGCAGTGCTAGAGATAAGTTTGGACAGGGCCATCAGCCCCAGCATTTT. Translating it yields CSARDKFGQGHQPQHF.

This chain joins TRBV20-1 and TRBJ2-4; 11 positions match TRBD1. From germline, CDR1 is DFQATT and CDR2 SNEGSKA (reference sequence). The CDR3 runs 13 residues. Trimming cost V 5 bases and J 8 bases; bases outside gene matches: 5. The CDR3 nucleotides read TGCAGTGCTCGGACAGGGGGCTTGGACATTCAGTACTTC. Amino acids: CSARTGGLDIQYF.

This clonotype showed up many times. V and J are TRBV5-5 and TRBJ1-1, with TRBD1 identical over 7 bases. Germline V lookup: CDR1 SGHKS, CDR2 YYEKEE (reference sequence). The V gene end was trimmed by 0 bases and the J gene end by 1 base; junction bases not matched to a gene: 3. The CDR3 spans 15 residues. DNA of the CDR3: TGTGCCAGCAGCTTGGCGGGACAGCAGAACACTGAAGCTTTCTTT. Translation: CASSLAGQQNTEAFF.

This clonotype showed up many times. The genes are TRBV28 and TRBJ2-7; D possibly corresponds to TRBD2 (5 bases). The germline CDR1 and CDR2 sequences are MDHEN and SYDVKM. With 6 bases removed from V and 2 bases from J, the gap between germline ends came to 11 bases. The CDR3 runs to 13 residues. The CDR3 DNA sequence: TGTGCCAGCAGCCCCCCCGGGACCTACGAGCAGTACTTC. Encoded protein: CASSPPGTYEQYF.

This clonotype was seen at least ten times. The chain has TRBV12-3 or TRBV12-4 and TRBJ2-3; D gene unclear. There are 15 residues in the CDR3. V was clipped by 6 bases and J by 0 bases, with 13 bases between them. This chain's CDR3 is CASSPALGSTDTQYF. The CDR3 DNA is TGTGCCAGCAGCCCTGCACTGGGGAGCACAGATACGCAGTATTTT.

This clonotype was seen only a few times. The chain is built from TRBV7-2 and TRBJ2-7; tentatively, D is TRBD2 (5 bases). CDR1 is SGHTA and CDR2 is FQGNSA in the germline V gene. Trimming pared 5 bases from V and 0 bases from J, leaving 11 bases between. The CDR3 has 14 residues. The CDR3 protein is CASSRSRGSYEQYF. The CDR3 coding sequence is TGTGCCAGCAGCCGATCTCGGGGCTCCTACGAGCAGTACTTC. Full variable domain (remainder filled in from reference TRBV7-2 and TRBJ2-7): GAGVSQSPSNKVTEKGKDVELRCDPISGHTALYWYRQSLGQGLEFLIYFQGNSAPDKSGLPSDRFSAERTGGSVSTLTIQRTQQEDSAVYLCASSRSRGSYEQYFGPGTRLTVT.

The table lists this clonotype with a few counts. The chain combines TRBV30 with TRBJ2-2; D is undetermined. Germline CDR1 reads GTSNPN; CDR2 reads SVGIG (reference sequence). V was cut by 4 bases and J by 4 bases, with 10 bases left in between. This CDR3 comprises 13 residues. The CDR3 loop is CAWKSGFTGELFF. The CDR3 DNA reads TGTGCCTGGAAATCAGGTTTCACCGGGGAGCTGTTTTTT. Full variable domain (rest looked up from reference TRBV30 and TRBJ2-2): SQTIHQWPATLVQPVGSPLSLECTVEGTSNPNLYWYRQAAGRGLQLLFYSVGIGQISSEVPQNLSASRPQDRQFILSSKKLLLSDSGFYLCAWKSGFTGELFFGEGSRLTVL.

This chain uses TRBV28 with TRBJ2-7; 9 bases map to TRBD2. Losses at the gene ends were 7 bases for V and 6 bases for J; bases not matched to a gene: 13. This CDR3 has 15 residues. Germline V gene data show CDR1 as MDHEN and CDR2 as SYDVKM. CDR3 DNA: TGTGCCAGCACCCTGAGGGCTAGCGGGATCCCCGAGCAGTACTTC. Translation: CASTLRASGIPEQYF.

The rearrangement joins TRBV9 to TRBJ2-2, with 9 positions matching TRBD2. V lost 0 bases, J lost 6 bases, and 15 bases stayed unmatched. The V gene's germline CDR1 is SGDLS and CDR2 YYNGEE. The CDR3 extends over 19 amino acids. In DNA form, the CDR3 reads TGTGCCAGCAGCGTAGCTACTGCCTTAGCGGGAGATATAGCCGGGGAGCTGTTTTTT. This codes for CASSVATALAGDIAGELFF.

The chain employs TRBV4-1 and TRBJ2-7; 8 bases fit TRBD2. V dropped 0 bases and J dropped 5; count of bases not matched to a gene: 6. This CDR3 region has 15 residues. Germline values: CDR1 MGHRA, CDR2 YSYEKL. Here the CDR3 DNA reads TGCGCCAGCAGCCAAGATGAGCGGGAGCCCCACGAGCAGTACTTC. The encoded protein is CASSQDEREPHEQYF.

This clonotype was observed many times. This sequence joins TRBV11-2 and TRBJ1-6; perhaps TRBD1 as D (5 bases). Germline CDR1 is SGHAT and CDR2 is FQNNGV. V shed 1 base and J shed 10 bases, with 14 bases lying between them. The CDR3 covers 15 residues. For the CDR3, the DNA is TGTGCCAGCAGCTTAGGAGACAGCGGAAGATCACCCCTCCACTTT. This codes for CASSLGDSGRSPLHF.

This clonotype showed up many times. V and J are TRBV6-4 and TRBJ2-1; TRBD2 might be the D (6 bases). The CDR3 contains 14 residues. V dropped 7 bases and J dropped 6 bases, with 16 bases sitting between them. The V gene's germline CDR1 is MRHNA and CDR2 SNTAGT. The CDR3 nucleotides are TGTGCCAGCAAAAGGGACGGGGAGGTCAATGAGCAGTTCTTC. Amino acid sequence: CASKRDGEVNEQFF.

This clonotype was seen repeatedly, ten times or more. The genes are TRBV25-1 and TRBJ1-4; 7 bases match TRBD1. The CDR3 contains 15 residues. CDR1 and CDR2 from the germline V gene are MGHDK and SYGVNS. The V and J ends lost 8 bases and 5 bases, in that order; junction bases with no gene match: 11. The CDR3 reads CASLSRTGRNEKLFF. DNA for the CDR3: TGTGCCAGCCTTAGTCGGACAGGAAGAAATGAAAAACTGTTTTTT.

This clonotype showed up many times. The chain carries TRBV5-1 and TRBJ1-1, with a possible D match to TRBD1 (5 bases). V dropped 2 bases and J dropped 5 bases, with 13 bases sitting between them. This CDR3 has 14 residues. Germline V gene lookup returns CDR1 SGHRS and CDR2 YFSETQ. CDR3 in amino acids: CASSLDGTKTEAFF. CDR3 nucleotides: TGCGCCAGCAGCTTAGATGGGACGAAGACTGAAGCTTTCTTT.

In this sample, this clonotype turned up many times. The chain couples TRBV20-1 to TRBJ1-1, with D unresolved. Germline V gene lookup returns CDR1 DFQATT and CDR2 SNEGSKA (reference sequence). V shed 0 bases and J shed 8 bases, with 16 bases lying between them. The CDR3 has 14 amino acids. CDR3 region: CSAREIHGAQEAFF. The CDR3, as DNA: TGCAGTGCTAGAGAAATCCACGGCGCGCAGGAAGCTTTCTTT.

In its sample, this clonotype was seen many times. CDR3 amino acids: CASSFVIGGGNNEQFF. DNA of the CDR3: TGTGCCAGCAGCTTTGTAATCGGGGGCGGAAACAATGAGCAGTTCTTC. This rearrangement joins TRBV11-1 to TRBJ2-1; D may correspond to TRBD1 or TRBD2 (6 bases each). This CDR3 is 16 amino acids long. Germline assignment: CDR1 SGHAT and CDR2 FQDESV (reference sequence). The germline V and J ends were trimmed by 3 bases and 5 bases, with 17 bases remaining between them.

This clonotype occurred many times. The CDR3 bases are TGTGCCACCAGCAGAGTCGGTGCGGGAGGGGAGCAGTTCTTC. Amino acids: CATSRVGAGGEQFF. This chain uses TRBV15 with TRBJ2-1; 9 bases are a match to TRBD2. Germline V gives CDR1 LNHNV, CDR2 YYDKDF (reference sequence). The CDR3 contains 14 residues. V shed 1 base and J 10 bases; nucleotides not matched to a gene: 5.

In this sample, this clonotype turned up many times. The chain employs TRBV12-3 or TRBV12-4 and TRBJ1-5; D may be TRBD1 (6 bases). The CDR3 totals 13 residues. V was cut by 6 bases and J by 3 bases, with 9 bases left in between. CDR3 nucleotide sequence: TGTGCCAGCAGCACAGGGTACAATCAGCCCCAGCATTTT. It yields the protein CASSTGYNQPQHF.